Shown below are 9 T cell receptor beta chains from a single sample sequenced in a study of T cell clones after liver transplantation. The repertoire was sequenced with immunoSEQ multiplex PCR; TCRdb's copy has only in-frame clones and lacks some. The sample lists more than 95,000 clones, around 86% occurring once. The material was CD4+ T cells from blood, obtained before liver transplant. The receptors here all came from a human donor who received a liver transplant.

The chain employs TRBV19 and TRBJ1-3; 7 bases map to TRBD1. The CDR3 covers 15 residues. Trimming cost V 5 bases and J 0 bases; bases outside gene matches: 4. Germline-derived CDR1 and CDR2 are LNHDA and SQIVND (reference sequence). Here the CDR3 reads CASSPGTVSGNTIYF. CDR3 DNA: TGTGCCAGTAGTCCGGGGACAGTCTCTGGAAACACCATATATTTT. The whole variable domain, filled in from reference TRBV19 and TRBJ1-3, reads DGGITQSPKYLFRKEGQNVTLSCEQNLNHDAMYWYRQDPGQGLRLIYYSQIVNDFQKGDIAEGYSVSREKKESFPLTVTSAQKNPTAFYLCASSPGTVSGNTIYFGEGSWLTVV.

The chain has TRBV11-2 and TRBJ2-3; maybe TRBD2 (6 bases). This CDR3 spans 15 amino acids. From germline, CDR1 is SGHAT and CDR2 FQNNGV. With 5 bases removed from V and 2 bases from J, the gap between germline ends came to 14 bases. The CDR3 loop reads CASSATGLSTDTQYF. CDR3 sequence (DNA): TGTGCCAGCAGCGCCACGGGACTTTCCACAGATACGCAGTATTTT. Full variable domain (missing parts from reference TRBV11-2 and TRBJ2-3): EAGVAQSPRYKIIEKRQSVAFWCNPISGHATLYWYQQILGQGPKLLIQFQNNGVVDDSQLPKDRFSAERLKGVDSTLKIQPAKLEDSAVYLCASSATGLSTDTQYFGPGTRLTVL.

The chain recombines TRBV9 with TRBJ2-5, with 8 bases fitting TRBD2. The germline CDR1 and CDR2 sequences are SGDLS and YYNGEE. CDR3 size: 16 residues. Unmatched junction bases numbered 9, after V lost 2 bases and J lost 3 bases. The chain's CDR3 is CASSVGGLAGKETQYF. The CDR3 DNA reads as TGTGCCAGCAGCGTTGGTGGGTTAGCGGGAAAAGAGACCCAGTACTTC.

This clone came up a few times. The CDR3 DNA sequence: TGTGCCAGCAGTTGGGCAGATGTTCCTGAAGCTTTCTTT. It yields the protein CASSWADVPEAFF. The genes are TRBV7-9 and TRBJ1-1, with D unclear. V dropped 6 bases and J dropped 6 bases, with 14 bases sitting between them. The germline CDR1 and CDR2 sequences are SEHNR and FQNEAQ (reference sequence). The CDR3 contains 13 residues.

The chain carries TRBV6-5 and TRBJ2-6; D call uncertain. V was clipped by 5 bases and J by 0 bases, with 8 bases between them. Looked up from germline, CDR1 is MNHEY and CDR2 is SVGAGI. The CDR3 is 15 residues long. This CDR3 is CASSPMSSGANVLTF. In DNA, the CDR3 is TGTGCCAGCAGTCCCATGTCCTCTGGGGCCAACGTCCTGACTTTC.

The chain employs TRBV19 and TRBJ2-3, with D possibly being TRBD2 (5 bases). The V end lost 1 base, the J end lost 5 bases, and 16 bases lay between the germline ends. The CDR3 has 16 amino acids. Germline loops: CDR1 LNHDA, CDR2 SQIVND (reference sequence). The DNA for the CDR3 is TGTGCCAGTAGTATAGGGGGTAGCCCGGGAATAGATACGCAGTATTTT. Protein: CASSIGGSPGIDTQYF. The full variable domain, its missing parts supplied by reference TRBV19 and TRBJ2-3, is DGGITQSPKYLFRKEGQNVTLSCEQNLNHDAMYWYRQDPGQGLRLIYYSQIVNDFQKGDIAEGYSVSREKKESFPLTVTSAQKNPTAFYLCASSIGGSPGIDTQYFGPGTRLTVL.

This chain links TRBV14 with TRBJ2-3, with 7 nucleotides matching TRBD1. Trimming took 4 bases from V and 1 from J; bases not matched to a gene: 14. This CDR3 contains 18 residues. Germline CDR1 reads SGHDN; CDR2 reads FVKESK. CDR3 amino acids: CASSLRDRTVGGTDTQYF. Written as DNA, the CDR3 is TGTGCCAGCAGCCTCCGGGACAGAACCGTTGGGGGCACAGATACGCAGTATTTT.

This clone occurred a few times. The chain couples TRBV2 to TRBJ2-2; D remains unclear. The V gene's germline CDR1 is SNHLY and CDR2 FYNNEI. V lost 6 bases and J lost 0, with 8 bases in between. This CDR3 contains 14 residues. The CDR3 bases are TGTGCCAGCAGCAAACATACGAACACCGGGGAGCTGTTTTTT. Translating gives CASSKHTNTGELFF. The full variable domain, its missing parts supplied by reference TRBV2 and TRBJ2-2, is EPEVTQTPSHQVTQMGQEVILRCVPISNHLYFYWYRQILGQKVEFLVSFYNNEISEKSEIFDDQFSVERPDGSNFTLKIRSTKLEDSAMYFCASSKHTNTGELFFGEGSRLTVL.

This sequence joins TRBV10-3 and TRBJ1-5; D remains ambiguous. There are 14 residues in the CDR3. From germline, CDR1 is ENHRY and CDR2 SYGVKD. V lost 5 bases and J lost 4, with 12 bases in between. The CDR3 DNA follows: TGTGCCATCAGTCCGCTTGGAGGAAATCAGCCCCAGCATTTT. Translated: CAISPLGGNQPQHF.